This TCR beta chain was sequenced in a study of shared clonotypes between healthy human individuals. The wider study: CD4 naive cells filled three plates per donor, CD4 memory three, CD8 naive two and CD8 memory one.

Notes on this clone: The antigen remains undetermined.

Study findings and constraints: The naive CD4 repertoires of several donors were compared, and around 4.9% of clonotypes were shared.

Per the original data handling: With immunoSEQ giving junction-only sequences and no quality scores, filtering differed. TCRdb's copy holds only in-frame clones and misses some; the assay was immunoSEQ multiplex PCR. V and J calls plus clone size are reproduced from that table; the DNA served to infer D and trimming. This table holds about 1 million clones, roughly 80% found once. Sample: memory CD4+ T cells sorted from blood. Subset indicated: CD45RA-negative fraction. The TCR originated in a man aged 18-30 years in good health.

The CDR3 DNA sequence: TGCGCCAGCAGCCACTCCCAGGGGGGCCGTGAAAAACTGTTTTTT. The encoded protein is CASSHSQGGREKLFF. V and J are TRBV4-1 and TRBJ1-4, with 7 bases matching TRBD1. With V trimmed by 3 bases and J by 7 bases, 8 bases remained unmatched. CDR3 length equals 15 residues. CDR1 and CDR2 from the germline V gene are MGHRA and YSYEKL.